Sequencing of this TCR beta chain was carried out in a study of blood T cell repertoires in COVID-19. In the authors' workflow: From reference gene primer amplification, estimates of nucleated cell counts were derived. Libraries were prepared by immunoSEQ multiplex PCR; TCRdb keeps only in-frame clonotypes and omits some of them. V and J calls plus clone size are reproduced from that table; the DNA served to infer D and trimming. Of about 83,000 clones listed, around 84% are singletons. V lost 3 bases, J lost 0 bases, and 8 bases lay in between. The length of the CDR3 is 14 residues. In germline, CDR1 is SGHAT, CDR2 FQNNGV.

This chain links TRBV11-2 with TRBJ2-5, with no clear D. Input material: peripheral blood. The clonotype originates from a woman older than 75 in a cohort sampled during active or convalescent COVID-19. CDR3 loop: CASSLMVDQETQYF. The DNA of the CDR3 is TGTGCCAGCAGCTTGATGGTAGACCAAGAGACCCAGTACTTC.